The following is a TCR beta chain sequence with its context. At one end the junction does not follow the germline gene, possibly because of a read error. The table came from immunoSEQ multiplex PCR; TCRdb's copy has only in-frame clones and leaves some out. The sample carries tens of thousands of clones, more than 80% recorded once. CDR3 size: 12 residues. The germline gives CDR1 SGHNT, CDR2 YYREEE (reference sequence). This entry belongs to a study of blood T cell repertoires in COVID-19. This clonotype originated in a man aged 55 to 70 with acute or convalescent COVID-19. This sequence joins TRBV5-4 and TRBJ2-7; possible D gene TRBD2, 6 bases. Sequencing input: peripheral blood. The CDR3 nucleotides are TGTGCCAGCTCGGCGGGTAGCGTCGTAGCGGTCTTC. Its protein product is CASSAGSVVAVF. Combining the CDR3 with reference TRBV5-4 and TRBJ2-7 gives the whole variable domain ETGVTQSPTHLIKTRGQQVTLRCSSQSGHNTVSWYQQALGQGPQFIFQYYREEENGRGNFPPRFSGLQFPNYSSELNVNALELDDSALYLCASSAGSVVAVFGPGTRLTVT.